One sample yielded the 18 T cell receptor beta chains listed below, sequenced in a study of blood T cell repertoires in COVID-19. Produced via immunoSEQ multiplex PCR; TCRdb's table is partial and in-frame only. In the table there are about 20,000 clones, around 89% of which are singletons. The sample taken for sequencing was peripheral blood. These receptors all stem from a woman aged 55-75 years with active COVID-19.

This clone is a singleton in its sample. V and J are TRBV5-1 and TRBJ2-2; 9 bases map to TRBD1. This CDR3 comprises 16 residues. Per germline, CDR1 SGHRS and CDR2 YFSETQ. V shed 3 bases, J shed 0 bases, and the junction held 3 bases outside the gene matches. CDR3 sequence reads: CASSSQGASNTGELFF. The DNA of the CDR3 is TGCGCCAGCAGCTCACAGGGGGCGTCGAACACCGGGGAGCTGTTTTTT. Full variable domain (missing parts from reference TRBV5-1 and TRBJ2-2): KAGVTQTPRYLIKTRGQQVTLSCSPISGHRSVSWYQQTPGQGLQFLFEYFSETQRNKGNFPGRFSGRQFSNSRSEMNVSTLELGDSALYLCASSSQGASNTGELFFGEGSRLTVL.

The rearrangement uses TRBV7-2 and TRBJ2-7; TRBD2 matches at 9 bases. Germline values: CDR1 SGHTA, CDR2 FQGNSA. The CDR3 length is 15 residues. V lost 4 bases, J lost 7 bases, and 11 bases stayed unmatched. CDR3 region: CASSSLLAGLGEQYF. The DNA of the CDR3 is TGTGCCAGCAGCTCCCTACTAGCGGGCCTCGGGGAGCAGTACTTC.

This clone was counted a few times. V gene TRBV27 combines with J gene TRBJ1-5; D is uncertain. The CDR3 is made up of 14 amino acids. Per the germline V gene, CDR1 is MNHEY and CDR2 is SMNVEV (reference sequence). V was shortened by 5 bases and J by 9 bases, with 17 bases between the two germline ends. The CDR3 reads CASSLTARGGPQHF. For the CDR3, the DNA is TGTGCCAGCAGTCTTACGGCTCGGGGAGGGCCCCAGCATTTT.

J is TRBJ2-3 and V is TRBV25-1; D is perhaps TRBD2 (6 bases). The CDR3 is made up of 15 amino acids. Germline V CDR1 and CDR2: MGHDK, SYGVNS. Trimming pared 7 bases from V and 5 bases from J, leaving 19 bases between. CDR3 sequence: CASTKGRQAGDTQYF. CDR3 DNA: TGTGCCAGCACCAAAGGGAGGCAGGCGGGAGATACGCAGTATTTT. The whole variable domain, filled in from reference TRBV25-1 and TRBJ2-3, reads EADIYQTPRYLVIGTGKKITLECSQTMGHDKMYWYQQDPGMELHLIHYSYGVNSTEKGDLSSESTVSRIRTEHFPLTLESARPSHTSQYLCASTKGRQAGDTQYFGPGTRLTVL.

The V call is TRBV6-2 or TRBV6-3, the J call TRBJ2-7, with a weak D call TRBD2 (5 bases). The V end lost 2 bases, the J end lost 2 bases, and 16 bases lay between the germline ends. The CDR3 is 16 amino acids. Germline V gene data show CDR1 as MNHEY and CDR2 as SVGEGT. CDR3 residues: CASSYVPGIFAYEQYF. The CDR3 nucleotides are TGTGCCAGCAGTTACGTTCCGGGGATTTTCGCCTACGAGCAGTACTTC.

The rearrangement uses TRBV6-5 and TRBJ2-3; TRBD1 aligns across 12 bases. The germline CDR1 and CDR2 sequences are MNHEY and SVGAGI. After removal of 7 bases from V and 5 bases from J, the junction contained 7 bases not matched to a gene. CDR3 length: 15 residues. The CDR3 protein is CASTSGTGGVDTQYF. The CDR3 nucleotides read TGTGCCAGCACTTCTGGGACAGGGGGCGTAGATACGCAGTATTTT.

The genes are TRBV5-6 and TRBJ1-2; TRBD1 matches 8 bases. The CDR3 runs 15 residues. The germline gives CDR1 SGHDT, CDR2 YYEEEE. V was pared by 4 bases and J by 8 bases, with 13 bases of the junction left unmatched. The CDR3: CASSGGQGDLGGYTF. The CDR3 nucleotides are TGTGCCAGCAGCGGCGGACAGGGAGATTTGGGCGGCTACACCTTC.

V is TRBV19 and J is TRBJ2-1; 9 nucleotides agree with TRBD2. Germline V gives CDR1 LNHDA, CDR2 SQIVND (reference sequence). The V gene end was trimmed by 0 bases and the J gene end by 7 bases; junction bases not matched to a gene: 7. The CDR3 extends over 16 amino acids. CDR3 sequence reads: CASSIERGGARNEQFF. The CDR3 region has the DNA TGTGCCAGTAGTATAGAGCGCGGGGGGGCCCGAAATGAGCAGTTCTTC.

The chain combines TRBV7-9 with TRBJ2-5; 8 bases align to TRBD1. Germline lookup yields CDR1 SEHNR and CDR2 FQNEAQ (reference sequence). Losses at the gene ends were 5 bases for V and 1 base for J; bases not matched to a gene: 6. CDR3 length: 15 amino acids. The DNA for the CDR3 is TGTGCCAGCAGCGAGGGGACAGGCGCCCAAGAGACCCAGTACTTC. Translating gives CASSEGTGAQETQYF.

The chain recombines TRBV5-1 with TRBJ2-3; TRBD2 might be the D (6 bases). V gave up 0 bases and J gave up 4 bases, with 21 bases separating them. From germline, CDR1 is SGHRS and CDR2 YFSETQ. The CDR3 runs to 18 residues. The CDR3 nucleotides read TGCGCCAGCAGCTTGGGGGGTGGTAGGACTAAGTTCGCAGATACGCAGTATTTT. Its translation: CASSLGGGRTKFADTQYF.

The genes are TRBV6-1 and TRBJ2-3; no firm D call. This CDR3 comprises 13 residues. The V and J ends lost 2 bases and 6 bases respectively, with 9 bases between them. Germline lookup yields CDR1 MNHNS and CDR2 SASEGT. For the CDR3, the DNA is TGTGCCAGCAGTGAACCGCCCGGGGATACGCAGTATTTT. Translating it yields CASSEPPGDTQYF.

The V gene is TRBV5-1, the J gene TRBJ2-5; 12 nucleotides agree with TRBD2. J lost 1 base, V lost 3 bases, and 4 bases had no gene match. Germline values: CDR1 SGHRS, CDR2 YFSETQ. This CDR3 contains 16 residues. In nucleotides, the CDR3 is TGCGCCAGCAGCTGGGGACTAGCGGGCATCCAAGAGACCCAGTACTTC. It codes for CASSWGLAGIQETQYF.

The rearrangement uses TRBV11-2 and TRBJ2-3; D remains unclear. This CDR3 spans 13 amino acids. Trimming stripped 4 bases from V and 6 bases from J, with 11 bases between. Germline CDR1 and CDR2: SGHAT and FQNNGV. The CDR3 region is CASSSFLRDTQYF. CDR3 sequence (DNA): TGTGCCAGCAGCTCGTTCCTCAGGGATACGCAGTATTTT.

The genes are TRBV6-5 and TRBJ1-2; D remains unclear. Trimming removed 3 bases from V and 0 bases from J, with 11 bases in between. Germline CDR1 and CDR2: MNHEY and SVGAGI. The CDR3 extends over 15 amino acids. Here the CDR3 DNA reads TGTGCCAGCAGTTATATGGGCAGTACTAACTATGGCTACACCTTC. It translates to CASSYMGSTNYGYTF.

The chain couples TRBV6-1 to TRBJ1-6; the match to TRBD1 covers 7 bases. Germline values: CDR1 MNHNS, CDR2 SASEGT. The CDR3 runs 18 residues. Trimming removed 3 bases from V and 7 bases from J; junction bases left unmatched: 15. The CDR3 loop reads CASSEALTGLWRNSPLHF. The CDR3 coding sequence is TGTGCCAGCAGTGAGGCCCTGACAGGGCTGTGGAGGAATTCACCCCTCCACTTT.

This sequence joins TRBV12-5 and TRBJ2-3; 11 bases align to TRBD2. CDR1 is LGHNT, CDR2 FRNRAP, per germline. CDR3 length: 19 residues. V was clipped by 2 bases and J by 5 bases; unmatched bases: 15. CDR3 region: CASGLPTPGVAGGGDTQYF. DNA for the CDR3: TGTGCTAGTGGTTTGCCCACCCCCGGTGTAGCGGGGGGGGGAGATACGCAGTATTTT.

The rearrangement links TRBV7-2 to TRBJ2-1; 10 bases match TRBD2. V trimming: 1 base; J trimming: 4 bases; junction bases outside the gene matches: 4. This CDR3 spans 16 amino acids. Germline loops: CDR1 SGHTA, CDR2 FQGNSA. CDR3 DNA: TGTGCCAGCAGCTTAGGGTTACTAGCGGGGTACAATGAGCAGTTCTTC. It specifies CASSLGLLAGYNEQFF.

This chain uses TRBV5-1 with TRBJ2-4, with 7 bases matching TRBD2. The CDR3 is 17 residues long. Germline loops: CDR1 SGHRS, CDR2 YFSETQ. After removal of 0 bases from V and 10 bases from J, the junction contained 16 bases not matched to a gene. The CDR3 sequence: CASSLDLGLTPRVIQYF. The CDR3 coding sequence is TGCGCCAGCAGCTTGGACCTGGGACTAACCCCCAGGGTTATTCAGTACTTC.